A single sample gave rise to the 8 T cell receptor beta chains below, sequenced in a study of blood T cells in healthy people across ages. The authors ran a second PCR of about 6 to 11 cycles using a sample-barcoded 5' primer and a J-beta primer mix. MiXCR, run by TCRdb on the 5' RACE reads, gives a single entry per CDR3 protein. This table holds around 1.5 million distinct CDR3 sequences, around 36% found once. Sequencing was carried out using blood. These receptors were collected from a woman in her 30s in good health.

The CDR3 coding sequence is TGTGCCTGGAGTGTAGTCGAAATAGGTAATGAGCAGTTCTTC. Its translation is CAWSVVEIGNEQFF. V gene TRBV30 combines with J gene TRBJ2-1; D is unclear. The V gene lost 0 bases and the J gene lost 7 bases, with 13 bases spanning the gap. The CDR3 contains 14 residues. CDR1 GTSNPN and CDR2 SVGIG come from the germline V gene (reference sequence). Using reference TRBV30 and TRBJ2-1 for the parts outside the CDR3, the full variable domain is SQTIHQWPATLVQPVGSPLSLECTVEGTSNPNLYWYRQAAGRGLQLLFYSVGIGQISSEVPQNLSASRPQDRQFILSSKKLLLSDSGFYLCAWSVVEIGNEQFFGPGTRLTVL.

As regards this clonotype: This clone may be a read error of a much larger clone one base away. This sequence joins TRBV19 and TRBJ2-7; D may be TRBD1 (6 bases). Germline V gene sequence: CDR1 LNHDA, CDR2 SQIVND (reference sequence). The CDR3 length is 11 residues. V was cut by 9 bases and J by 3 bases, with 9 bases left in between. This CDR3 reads CASRGFYEQYF. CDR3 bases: TGTGCCAGCAGGGGATTCTACGAGCAGTACTTC.

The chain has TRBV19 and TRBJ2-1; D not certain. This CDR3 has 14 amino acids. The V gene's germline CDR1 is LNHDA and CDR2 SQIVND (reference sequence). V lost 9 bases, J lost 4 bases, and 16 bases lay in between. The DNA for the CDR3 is TGTGCCAGCAGGTCGAAGTCGAAATACAATGAGCAGTTCTTC. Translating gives CASRSKSKYNEQFF.

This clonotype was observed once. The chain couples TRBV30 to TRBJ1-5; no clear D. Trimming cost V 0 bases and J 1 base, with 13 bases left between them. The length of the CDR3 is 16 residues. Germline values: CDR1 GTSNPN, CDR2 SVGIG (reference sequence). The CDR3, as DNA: TGTGCCTGGAGTGTTGGAAACCACAAAAGCAATCAGCCCCAGCATTTT. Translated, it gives CAWSVGNHKSNQPQHF. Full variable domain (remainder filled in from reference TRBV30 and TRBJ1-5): SQTIHQWPATLVQPVGSPLSLECTVEGTSNPNLYWYRQAAGRGLQLLFYSVGIGQISSEVPQNLSASRPQDRQFILSSKKLLLSDSGFYLCAWSVGNHKSNQPQHFGDGTRLSIL.

The CDR3 loop is CASSPGMGQFF. The CDR3 bases are TGTGCCAGCAGCCCGGGAATGGGGCAGTTCTTC. The chain combines TRBV3-1 with TRBJ2-1, with D possibly TRBD2 on 5 matching bases. Deletions cut 4 bases from V and 12 bases from J, with 10 bases between. The CDR3 extends over 11 amino acids. Per the germline V gene, CDR1 is LGHDT and CDR2 is YNNKEL (reference sequence).

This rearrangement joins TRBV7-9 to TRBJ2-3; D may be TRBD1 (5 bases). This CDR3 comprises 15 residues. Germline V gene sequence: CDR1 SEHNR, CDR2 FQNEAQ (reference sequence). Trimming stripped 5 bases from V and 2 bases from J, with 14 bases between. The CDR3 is CASSQGPTSTDTQYF. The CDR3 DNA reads TGTGCCAGCAGCCAGGGTCCGACATCCACAGATACGCAGTATTTT.

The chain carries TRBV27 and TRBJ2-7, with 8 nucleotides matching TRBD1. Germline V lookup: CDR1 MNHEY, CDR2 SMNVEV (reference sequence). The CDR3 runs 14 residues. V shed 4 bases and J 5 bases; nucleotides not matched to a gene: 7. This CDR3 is CASSSRTGSHEQYF. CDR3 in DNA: TGTGCCAGCAGTTCGCGGACAGGGAGCCACGAGCAGTACTTC.

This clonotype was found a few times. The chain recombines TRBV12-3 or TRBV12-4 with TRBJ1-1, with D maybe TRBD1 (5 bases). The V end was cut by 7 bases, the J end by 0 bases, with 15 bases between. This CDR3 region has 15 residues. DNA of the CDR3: TGTGCCAGCACTCGAGGCGGGGGAATGAACACTGAAGCTTTCTTT. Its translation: CASTRGGGMNTEAFF.